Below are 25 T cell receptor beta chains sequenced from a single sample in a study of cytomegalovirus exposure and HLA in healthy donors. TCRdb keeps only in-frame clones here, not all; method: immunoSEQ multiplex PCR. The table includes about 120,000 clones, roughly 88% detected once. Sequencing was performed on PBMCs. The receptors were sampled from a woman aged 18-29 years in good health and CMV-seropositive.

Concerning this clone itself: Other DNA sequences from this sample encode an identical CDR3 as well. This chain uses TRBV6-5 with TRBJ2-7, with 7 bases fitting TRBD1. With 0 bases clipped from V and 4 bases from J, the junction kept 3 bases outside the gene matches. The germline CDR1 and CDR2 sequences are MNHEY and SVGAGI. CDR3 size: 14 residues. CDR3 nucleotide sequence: TGTGCCAGCAGTTACTCGAGGGGGCCGTACGAGCAGTACTTC. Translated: CASSYSRGPYEQYF.

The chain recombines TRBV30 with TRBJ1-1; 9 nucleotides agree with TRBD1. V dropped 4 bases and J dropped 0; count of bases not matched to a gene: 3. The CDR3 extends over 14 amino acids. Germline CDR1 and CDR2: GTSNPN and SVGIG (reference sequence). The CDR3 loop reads CAWTRQGVNTEAFF. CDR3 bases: TGTGCCTGGACCCGACAGGGGGTGAACACTGAAGCTTTCTTT.

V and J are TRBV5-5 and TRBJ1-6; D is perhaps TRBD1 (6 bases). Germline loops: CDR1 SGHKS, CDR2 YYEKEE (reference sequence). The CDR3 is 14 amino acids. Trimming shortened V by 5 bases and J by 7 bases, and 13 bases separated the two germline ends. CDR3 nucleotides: TGTGCCAGCAGAACCGGGACACTCAATTCACCCCTCCACTTT. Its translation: CASRTGTLNSPLHF.

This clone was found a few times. For the CDR3, the DNA is TGTGCCACCAGCAGACGGCGGGAGGGCGGTGACGAGCAGTACTTC. Its translation: CATSRRREGGDEQYF. The V gene is TRBV15, the J gene TRBJ2-7; 9 nucleotides align to TRBD2. With V trimmed by 2 bases and J by 5 bases, 7 bases remained unmatched. The germline CDR1 and CDR2 sequences are LNHNV and YYDKDF (reference sequence). The CDR3 runs 15 residues.

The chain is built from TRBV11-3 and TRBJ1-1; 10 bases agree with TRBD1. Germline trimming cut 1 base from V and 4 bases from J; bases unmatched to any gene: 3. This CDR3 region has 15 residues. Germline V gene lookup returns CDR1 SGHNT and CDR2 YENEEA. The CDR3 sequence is CASSLADRGATEAFF. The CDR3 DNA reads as TGTGCCAGCAGCTTAGCGGACAGGGGGGCCACTGAAGCTTTCTTT.

CDR3 DNA sequence: TGTGCCAGCAGCGCCATGTCAGATACGCAGTATTTT. It translates to CASSAMSDTQYF. This chain links TRBV9 with TRBJ2-3; the D is unclear. The length of the CDR3 is 12 residues. V was pared by 3 bases and J by 4 bases, with 6 bases between. Germline CDR1 and CDR2: SGDLS and YYNGEE. Complete variable domain (other parts from reference TRBV9 and TRBJ2-3): DSGVTQTPKHLITATGQRVTLRCSPRSGDLSVYWYQQSLDQGLQFLIQYYNGEERAKGNILERFSAQQFPDLHSELNLSSLELGDSALYFCASSAMSDTQYFGPGTRLTVL.

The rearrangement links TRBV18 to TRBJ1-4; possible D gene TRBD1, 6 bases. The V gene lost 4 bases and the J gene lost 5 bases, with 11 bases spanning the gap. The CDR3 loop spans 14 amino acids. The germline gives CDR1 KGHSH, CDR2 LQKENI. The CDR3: CASSRQDTNEKLFF. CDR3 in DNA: TGTGCCAGCTCACGACAGGATACCAATGAAAAACTGTTTTTT.

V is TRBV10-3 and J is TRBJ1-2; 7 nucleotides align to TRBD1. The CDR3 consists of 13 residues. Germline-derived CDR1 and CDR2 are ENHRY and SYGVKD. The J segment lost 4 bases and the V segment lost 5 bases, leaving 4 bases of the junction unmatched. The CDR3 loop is CAISPTGFYGYTF. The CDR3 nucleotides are TGTGCCATCAGTCCGACAGGGTTCTATGGCTACACCTTC.

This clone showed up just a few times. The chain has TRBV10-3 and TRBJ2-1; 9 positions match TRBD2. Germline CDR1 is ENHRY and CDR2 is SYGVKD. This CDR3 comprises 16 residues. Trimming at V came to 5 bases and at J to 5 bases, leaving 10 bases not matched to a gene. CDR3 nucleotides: TGTGCCATCAGTACCGGCCTAGCGGGGAAGGACAATGAGCAGTTCTTC. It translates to CAISTGLAGKDNEQFF.

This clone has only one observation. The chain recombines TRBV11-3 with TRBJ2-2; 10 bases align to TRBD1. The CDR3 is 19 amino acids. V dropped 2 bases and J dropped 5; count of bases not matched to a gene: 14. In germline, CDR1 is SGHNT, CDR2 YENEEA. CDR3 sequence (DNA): TGTGCCAGCAGCTTAAACTTGGGGGGACAGGGGCACGGTACCGGGGAGCTGTTTTTT. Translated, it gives CASSLNLGGQGHGTGELFF.

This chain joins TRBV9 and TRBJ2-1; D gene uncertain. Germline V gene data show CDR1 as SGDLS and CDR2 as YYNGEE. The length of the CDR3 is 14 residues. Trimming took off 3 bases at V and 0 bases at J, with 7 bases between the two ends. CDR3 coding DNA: TGTGCCAGCAGCGGAATGAGCTCCTACAATGAGCAGTTCTTC. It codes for CASSGMSSYNEQFF.

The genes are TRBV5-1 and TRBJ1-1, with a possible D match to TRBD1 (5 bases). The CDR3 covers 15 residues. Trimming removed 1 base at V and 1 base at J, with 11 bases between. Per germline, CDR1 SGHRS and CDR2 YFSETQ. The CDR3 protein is CASSLSAGGNTEAFF. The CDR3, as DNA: TGCGCCAGCAGCTTGTCGGCCGGGGGGAACACTGAAGCTTTCTTT.

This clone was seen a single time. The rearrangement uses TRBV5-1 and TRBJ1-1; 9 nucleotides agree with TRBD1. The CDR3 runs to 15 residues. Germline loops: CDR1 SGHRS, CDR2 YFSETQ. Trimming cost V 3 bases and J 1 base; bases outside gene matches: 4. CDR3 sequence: CASSSGQGENTEAFF. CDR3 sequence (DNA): TGCGCCAGCAGCTCGGGACAGGGTGAGAACACTGAAGCTTTCTTT.

The CDR3 loop is CASMGTSKNEQFF. As DNA, the CDR3 is TGTGCCAGCATGGGGACTAGTAAGAATGAGCAGTTCTTC. This sequence joins TRBV5-4 and TRBJ2-1; 8 bases fit TRBD2. V lost 6 bases and J lost 7; bases outside the gene matches: 6. Germline V gene lookup returns CDR1 SGHNT and CDR2 YYREEE (reference sequence). CDR3 length: 13 residues.

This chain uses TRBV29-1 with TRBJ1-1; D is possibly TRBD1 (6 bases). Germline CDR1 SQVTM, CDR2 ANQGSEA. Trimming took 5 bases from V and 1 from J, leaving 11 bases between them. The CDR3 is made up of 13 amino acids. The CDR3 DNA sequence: TGCAGCGTTAAAAGGGGGGGGAACACTGAAGCTTTCTTT. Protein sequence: CSVKRGGNTEAFF.

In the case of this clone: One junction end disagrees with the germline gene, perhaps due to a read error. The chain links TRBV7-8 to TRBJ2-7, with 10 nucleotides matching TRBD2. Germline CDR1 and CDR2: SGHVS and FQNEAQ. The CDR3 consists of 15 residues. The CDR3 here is CASSLVLAGVYKQYF. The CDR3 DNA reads TGTGCCAGCAGCTTAGTTCTAGCGGGAGTCTACAAGCAGTACTTC.

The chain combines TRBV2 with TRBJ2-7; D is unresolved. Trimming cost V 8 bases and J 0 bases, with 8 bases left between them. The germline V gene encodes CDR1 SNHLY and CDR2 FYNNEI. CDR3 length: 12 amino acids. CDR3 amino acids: CASETSSYEQYF. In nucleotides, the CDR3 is TGTGCCAGCGAGACAAGCTCCTACGAGCAGTACTTC.

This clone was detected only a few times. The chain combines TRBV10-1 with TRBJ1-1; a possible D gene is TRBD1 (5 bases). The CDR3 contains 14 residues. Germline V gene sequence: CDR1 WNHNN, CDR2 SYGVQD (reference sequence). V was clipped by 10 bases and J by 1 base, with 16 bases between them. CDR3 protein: CATRACLRNTEAFF. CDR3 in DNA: TGCGCCACCAGGGCATGCTTAAGGAACACTGAAGCTTTCTTT.

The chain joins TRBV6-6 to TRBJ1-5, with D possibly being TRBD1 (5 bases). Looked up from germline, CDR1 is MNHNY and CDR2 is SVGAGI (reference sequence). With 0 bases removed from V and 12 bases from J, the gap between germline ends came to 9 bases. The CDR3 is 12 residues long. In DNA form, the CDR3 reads TGTGCCAGCAGTTACTCGACAGAGAGCCAGCATTTT. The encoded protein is CASSYSTESQHF.

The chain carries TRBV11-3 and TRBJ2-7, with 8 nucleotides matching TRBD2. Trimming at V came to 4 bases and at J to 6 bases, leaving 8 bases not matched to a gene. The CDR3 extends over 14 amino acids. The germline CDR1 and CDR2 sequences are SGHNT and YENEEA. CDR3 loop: CASSSGGVYSEQYF. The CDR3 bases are TGTGCCAGCAGCTCGGGGGGGGTCTATAGCGAGCAGTACTTC.

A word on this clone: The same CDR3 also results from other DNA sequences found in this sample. CDR3 sequence: CASRGGIYEQYF. The CDR3 DNA reads as TGTGCCAGCCGAGGGGGTATCTACGAGCAGTACTTC. The chain employs TRBV6-5 and TRBJ2-7, with a tentative D call TRBD1 (6 bases). The CDR3 is 12 residues long. Trimming shortened V by 8 bases and J by 3 bases, and 11 bases separated the two germline ends. In germline, CDR1 is MNHEY, CDR2 SVGAGI.

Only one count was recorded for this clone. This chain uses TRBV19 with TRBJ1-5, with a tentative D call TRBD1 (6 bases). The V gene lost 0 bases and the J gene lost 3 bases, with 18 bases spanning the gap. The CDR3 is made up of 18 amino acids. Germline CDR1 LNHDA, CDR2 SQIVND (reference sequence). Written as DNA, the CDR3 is TGTGCCAGTAGTATAGATCTAGGGGGGGCTGGTCACAATCAGCCCCAGCATTTT. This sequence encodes CASSIDLGGAGHNQPQHF.

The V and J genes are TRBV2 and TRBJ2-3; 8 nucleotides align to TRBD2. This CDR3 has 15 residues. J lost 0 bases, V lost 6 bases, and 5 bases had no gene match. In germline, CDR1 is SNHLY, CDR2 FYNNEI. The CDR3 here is CASRVSGGSTDTQYF. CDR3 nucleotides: TGTGCCAGCAGAGTCAGCGGGGGTAGCACAGATACGCAGTATTTT.

Here the CDR3 DNA reads TGTGCCAGCAGCTTCCGCGCGGAGGGTGATGGCTACACCTTC. It specifies CASSFRAEGDGYTF. The V and J genes are TRBV7-9 and TRBJ1-2; no firm D call. The CDR3 has 14 amino acids. With 3 bases removed from V and 6 bases from J, the gap between germline ends came to 14 bases. From germline, CDR1 is SEHNR and CDR2 FQNEAQ (reference sequence).

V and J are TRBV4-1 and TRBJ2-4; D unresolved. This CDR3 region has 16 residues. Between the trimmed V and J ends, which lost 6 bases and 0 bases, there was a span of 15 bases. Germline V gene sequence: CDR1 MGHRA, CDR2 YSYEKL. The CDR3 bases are TGCGCCAGCAGTCCCCTGCCAGGTTTAGCCAAAAACATTCAGTACTTC. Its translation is CASSPLPGLAKNIQYF.